Following are 23 T cell receptor beta chains from one sample sequenced in a study of CD8 T cells in ankylosing spondylitis. TCRdb re-called the 5' RACE reads with MiXCR, one entry per CDR3 protein. This table has a few hundred thousand distinct CDR3 sequences, around a tenth appearing once. Sequenced input: blood, either unsorted or a sorted T cell fraction (not recorded which). The receptor source for this set is a female donor with ankylosing spondylitis or in good health (not recorded which).

Note on this clonotype: A read error is possible here, since a much larger clone lies one base away. The CDR3: CSTPTSGRAGELFF. DNA of the CDR3: TGCAGTACCCCGACCAGCGGGAGAGCCGGGGAGCTGTTTTTT. The chain links TRBV20-1 to TRBJ2-2, with 8 bases matching TRBD2. V lost 8 bases, J lost 6 bases, and 11 bases stayed unmatched. The CDR3 sequence is 14 residues long. Germline V gives CDR1 DFQATT, CDR2 SNEGSKA (reference sequence).

A few counts support this clonotype. The J gene is TRBJ2-7, the V gene TRBV5-5; 13 bases line up with TRBD2. The CDR3 spans 14 residues. Germline V gene sequence: CDR1 SGHKS, CDR2 YYEKEE (reference sequence). Trimming took 6 bases from V and 4 from J; bases not matched to a gene: 4. For the CDR3, the DNA is TGTGCCAGCACCGGGACTAGCGGGGAATACGAGCAGTACTTC. Amino acids: CASTGTSGEYEQYF.

The table lists this clonotype with many counts. This sequence joins TRBV29-1 and TRBJ1-2; 7 bases map to TRBD1. CDR3 size: 12 residues. V was clipped by 7 bases and J by 6 bases; unmatched bases: 8. Germline V gene sequence: CDR1 SQVTM, CDR2 ANQGSEA. This CDR3 reads CSAGQARDGYTF. The CDR3 coding sequence is TGCAGCGCTGGACAGGCCCGGGATGGCTACACCTTC.

This clonotype was detected a few times. The J gene is TRBJ2-1, the V gene TRBV7-8, with 9 bases matching TRBD1. Per the germline V gene, CDR1 is SGHVS and CDR2 is FQNEAQ. CDR3 length: 14 amino acids. V was pared by 5 bases and J by 6 bases, with 5 bases of the junction left unmatched. The CDR3 spells CASSVQGARNEQFF. The CDR3 region has the DNA TGTGCCAGCAGCGTACAGGGGGCGCGCAATGAGCAGTTCTTC.

This chain links TRBV19 with TRBJ1-5; D is unclear. V lost 4 bases to trimming and J lost 4 bases, with 11 bases between them. Per the germline V gene, CDR1 is LNHDA and CDR2 is SQIVND (reference sequence). CDR3 size: 14 residues. CDR3 nucleotide sequence: TGTGCCAGTAGTACTCACCTAAAAAATCAGCCCCAGCATTTT. Translation: CASSTHLKNQPQHF.

This clonotype was seen a few times. The chain is built from TRBV20-1 and TRBJ2-1; 8 nucleotides line up with TRBD1. The CDR3 sequence is 13 residues long. The V segment lost 3 bases and the J segment 6 bases; nucleotides outside the gene matches: 4. Germline loops: CDR1 DFQATT, CDR2 SNEGSKA (reference sequence). The CDR3 reads CSASLGQGNEQFF. CDR3 nucleotides: TGCAGTGCTAGTTTAGGACAGGGCAATGAGCAGTTCTTC.

This clonotype was detected only a few times. The chain combines TRBV19 with TRBJ2-1; D is possibly TRBD2 (5 bases). The V end was cut by 3 bases, the J end by 10 bases, with 13 bases between. CDR1 and CDR2 (germline): LNHDA, SQIVND (reference sequence). This CDR3 spans 13 amino acids. The CDR3 loop reads CASSIGSALEQFF. The CDR3 coding sequence is TGTGCCAGTAGTATTGGGAGCGCCCTGGAGCAGTTCTTC.

This clonotype was detected many times. The chain uses TRBV5-1 and TRBJ2-5; D unresolved. The CDR3 consists of 11 residues. The ends were cut back, 6 bases at V and 1 base at J, with 4 bases in the middle. Germline V gene data show CDR1 as SGHRS and CDR2 as YFSETQ. CDR3 in DNA: TGCGCCAGCACCCTCCAAGAGACCCAGTACTTC. Translating it yields CASTLQETQYF.

This clonotype was observed at least ten times. The chain uses TRBV5-1 and TRBJ2-1; unclear D gene. Trimming cost V 2 bases and J 0 bases, with 12 bases left between them. Germline V gene data show CDR1 as SGHRS and CDR2 as YFSETQ. This CDR3 spans 16 amino acids. For the CDR3, the DNA is TGCGCCAGCAGCTTATGGCCGGTAGGCTCCTACAATGAGCAGTTCTTC. As protein: CASSLWPVGSYNEQFF.

This clonotype was counted many times. The chain links TRBV5-1 to TRBJ1-1, with D possibly matching TRBD1 (5 bases). V was trimmed by 4 bases and J by 0 bases, leaving 13 bases between them. Germline lookup yields CDR1 SGHRS and CDR2 YFSETQ. CDR3 size: 15 residues. This CDR3 is CASSPPGAMNTEAFF. CDR3 in DNA: TGCGCCAGCAGCCCACCCGGGGCCATGAACACTGAAGCTTTCTTT.

This clonotype was seen more than once but under ten times. The chain combines TRBV5-6 with TRBJ2-7, with a weak D call TRBD1 (6 bases). This CDR3 has 14 amino acids. Germline V gene sequence: CDR1 SGHDT, CDR2 YYEEEE. V was trimmed by 3 bases and J by 3 bases, leaving 13 bases between them. CDR3 region: CASSSGRGDYEQYF. CDR3 nucleotide sequence: TGTGCCAGCAGCTCTGGCAGGGGAGACTACGAGCAGTACTTC. Based on the CDR3 plus reference TRBV5-6 and TRBJ2-7, the full variable domain is DAGVTQSPTHLIKTRGQQVTLRCSPKSGHDTVSWYQQALGQGPQFIFQYYEEEERQRGNFPDRFSGHQFPNYSSELNVNALLLGDSALYLCASSSGRGDYEQYFGPGTRLTVT.

This clonotype appeared many times. This rearrangement joins TRBV2 to TRBJ1-2; D not resolved. CDR3 size: 15 residues. Looked up from germline, CDR1 is SNHLY and CDR2 is FYNNEI. Trimming cost V 6 bases and J 4 bases, with 18 bases left between them. In DNA, the CDR3 is TGTGCCAGCAGGGAAAGGCGGGAGATAGTCTATGGCTACACCTTC. Encoded protein: CASRERREIVYGYTF.

The chain links TRBV4-2 to TRBJ1-5; 10 bases agree with TRBD1. CDR3 length: 15 amino acids. CDR1 LGHNA and CDR2 YNFKEQ come from the germline V gene. V lost 4 bases, J lost 2 bases, and 2 bases stayed unmatched. DNA for the CDR3: TGTGCCAGCAGCCGGGACAGGGGAGGCAATCAGCCCCAGCATTTT. Its protein is CASSRDRGGNQPQHF.

This clonotype showed up many times. The rearrangement links TRBV5-5 to TRBJ2-2; D might be TRBD1 or TRBD2, each matching 6 bases. V lost 1 base and J lost 3, with 10 bases in between. The germline gives CDR1 SGHKS, CDR2 YYEKEE (reference sequence). This CDR3 is built from 15 residues. As DNA, the CDR3 is TGTGCCAGCAGCTTGCGGGGGCGCGACACCGGGGAGCTGTTTTTT. This gives the protein CASSLRGRDTGELFF.

The rearrangement links TRBV12-5 to TRBJ2-1; 9 bases map to TRBD2. The CDR3 is 14 residues long. Germline lookup yields CDR1 LGHNT and CDR2 FRNRAP. V gave up 6 bases and J gave up 5 bases; unmatched junction bases: 5. The DNA for the CDR3 is TGTGCTAGTGGCCGGAGCGGGGGGAACAATGAGCAGTTCTTC. Protein sequence: CASGRSGGNNEQFF.

This clonotype was seen more than once but under ten times. The rearrangement links TRBV5-1 to TRBJ1-2; 7 nucleotides agree with TRBD1. From germline, CDR1 is SGHRS and CDR2 YFSETQ. With V trimmed by 2 bases and J by 8 bases, 9 bases remained unmatched. The CDR3 covers 14 residues. The CDR3 DNA reads as TGCGCCAGCAGCTTAAAAGGGACAGAAAACGGCTACACCTTC. Its translation: CASSLKGTENGYTF.

Comment on this clonotype: A clone one base away is much larger, so this may be a read error. The gene calls are TRBV21-1 and TRBJ1-2; no DNA check was done on the table's D call, TRBD1. TRBV21-1 is tagged as a pseudogene. This CDR3 region has 15 residues. Here the CDR3 reads CASSKGEGPNYGYPF. The CDR3, as DNA: TGTGCCAGCAGCAAAGGAGAGGGACCTAACTATGGCTACCCCTTC.

This clonotype was found a few times. CDR3 bases: TGTGCCAGCAGGCCCCGGGAAGGGTCCTCCTACGAGCAGTACTTC. It specifies CASRPREGSSYEQYF. The J gene is TRBJ2-7, the V gene TRBV28; TRBD2 might be the D (5 bases). The length of the CDR3 is 15 residues. The V gene lost 6 bases and the J gene lost 0 bases, with 15 bases spanning the gap. Germline V gene sequence: CDR1 MDHEN, CDR2 SYDVKM.

The sample holds many counts of this clonotype. The rearrangement links TRBV5-1 to TRBJ2-3; D gene ambiguous. The V end lost 0 bases, the J end lost 1 base, and 9 bases lay between the germline ends. Germline assignment: CDR1 SGHRS and CDR2 YFSETQ. The CDR3 runs 15 residues. The CDR3 region has the DNA TGCGCCAGCAGCTTGGACCCGCTGGGCACAGATACGCAGTATTTT. Translating it yields CASSLDPLGTDTQYF.

The rearrangement links TRBV6-2 or TRBV6-3 to TRBJ1-6; 7 nucleotides match TRBD1. This CDR3 is built from 15 residues. The germline V gene has CDR1 MNHEY and CDR2 SVGEGT. The V and J ends lost 2 bases and 6 bases, in that order; junction bases with no gene match: 4. CDR3 sequence: CASSYPGQLNSPLHF. Here the CDR3 DNA reads TGTGCCAGCAGTTACCCGGGACAGCTTAATTCACCCCTCCACTTT.

V usage is TRBV5-1 and J usage is TRBJ2-7, with 7 bases aligning to TRBD2. The trim removed 4 bases at V and 5 bases at J, leaving 6 bases unmatched. CDR3 length equals 13 residues. Per germline, CDR1 SGHRS and CDR2 YFSETQ. DNA of the CDR3: TGCGCCAGCAGCCCCCGGGAGGTTCACGAGCAGTACTTC. Translation gives CASSPREVHEQYF. Variable domain in full (rest from reference TRBV5-1 and TRBJ2-7): KAGVTQTPRYLIKTRGQQVTLSCSPISGHRSVSWYQQTPGQGLQFLFEYFSETQRNKGNFPGRFSGRQFSNSRSEMNVSTLELGDSALYLCASSPREVHEQYFGPGTRLTVT.

J is TRBJ2-1 and V is TRBV11-1; TRBD2 matches 11 bases. J was trimmed by 0 bases and V by 5 bases; bases with no gene match: 9. CDR3 length: 18 amino acids. CDR1 is SGHAT, CDR2 FQDESV, per germline (reference sequence). CDR3 sequence: CASSPRGTSGSSYNEQFF. Here the CDR3 DNA reads TGTGCCAGCAGCCCTAGAGGCACTAGCGGGAGCTCCTACAATGAGCAGTTCTTC.

This clonotype appeared many times. The genes are TRBV15 and TRBJ2-7; 8 bases line up with TRBD2. The V gene end was trimmed by 0 bases and the J gene end by 2 bases; junction bases not matched to a gene: 12. From germline, CDR1 is LNHNV and CDR2 YYDKDF (reference sequence). This CDR3 contains 18 residues. As DNA, the CDR3 is TGTGCCACCAGCAGAGATCGGCCTAGTAGCGGGATCACCTACGAGCAGTACTTC. It is translated as CATSRDRPSSGITYEQYF.